This T cell receptor (beta chain) was found in a study of blood T cell repertoires in COVID-19. Original analysis: Estimated nucleated cell counts came from reference gene primer amplification. Sequencing was performed with immunoSEQ multiplex PCR; in TCRdb, only in-frame clones are kept and a portion is missing. V, J and clone size are taken as reported in that table, and D and trimming were inferred from the DNA itself. Of 200,000 to 250,000 clones detected, approximately 90% appear once; the ten largest clones hold roughly a sixth. In this sample, this clone turned up many times. While infection was still active, Seattle patients were enrolled and then followed longitudinally. The CDR3 spans 12 residues. The germline gives CDR1 MNHEY, CDR2 SMNVEV (reference sequence).

Sequenced input: peripheral blood. This sequence was found in a man aged 45-65 years with COVID-19, enrolled during active disease. The gene calls are TRBV27 and TRBJ1-5; possibly TRBD1 for D (5 bases). The CDR3 DNA sequence: TGTGCTCCCCGGGGGAGGTCGCAGCCCCAGCATTTT. The encoded protein is CAPRGRSQPQHF.